The T cell receptor (beta chain) under discussion was sequenced for a study of CD8+ T cells in alopecia areata. Study overall: Patients in the treated group were given tofacitinib by mouth, 5 to 10 mg twice a day.

Treatment denoted: oral pan-JAK inhibitor, 5-10 mg twice daily. It was from alopecia areata patients that lesional scalp punch biopsies and peripheral blood were collected. Study observations and caveats: Researchers say the link of baseline CD8+ expansion to response remains uncertain, with one nonresponder. In scalp and blood during tofacitinib, many expanded lesional clones persisted.

This CDR3 spans 13 amino acids. The V end lost 0 bases, the J end lost 4 bases, and 8 bases lay between the germline ends. Germline lookup yields CDR1 SGHRS and CDR2 YFSETQ. With regard to this clone: What it recognizes is unknown.

cDNA prepared by RNA extraction and subsequent reverse transcription served as the template for sequencing. Method: immunoSEQ multiplex PCR; TCRdb's copy keeps in-frame clones and lacks some. This table has about 180,000 clones, roughly half appearing once. This material consisted of CD8+ T cells sorted from blood, taken between weeks 51 and 54, from a patient treated with tofacitinib. This rearrangement joins TRBV5-1 to TRBJ2-7; the D gene is possibly TRBD2 (5 bases). The TCR sequence derives from a human donor with alopecia areata. CDR3 sequence (DNA): TGCGCCAGCAGCTTGGGCGGGTTTTACGAGCAGTACTTC. Translating gives CASSLGGFYEQYF.